The rows below give T cell receptor beta chains drawn from one sample of a study of immune evolution from preneoplasia to lung adenocarcinoma. Produced via immunoSEQ multiplex PCR; TCRdb's table is partial and in-frame only. The sample has approximately 9,000 clones, 70% to 80% seen once. Sequenced material: FFPE minimally invasive lung adenocarcinoma tissue. The receptors derive from a donor of 70 years or more with lung adenocarcinoma. The conserved cysteine and the conserved F or W are not part of the CDR3 here. The order of the fields is CDR3 length, V gene, CDR3 protein.

>13|TRBV6-1
ASSEGTSGSNEQF
>12|TRBV5-1
ASRLAGEPYEQY
>12|TRBV6-1
ASSEQGVGQPQH
>14|TRBV6-5
ASSYDTGTVWEKLF
>13|TRBV6-1
ASRARDPEGNEQY
>13|TRBV18
ASSRQDSGSSDAF
>11|TRBV29-1
SVAQSPRDEQF
>9|TRBV20-1
SARINEKLF
>14|TRBV14
ASSQTTGTGGNEQF
>13|TRBV19
ASSRNRGIQETQY
>12|TRBV5-4
ASSPNPFTDTQY
>12|TRBV7-8
ALRSSGNTGELF